This T cell receptor (beta chain) was captured by sequencing in a study of Graves' ophthalmopathy and Graves' hyperthyroidism. RNA transcripts were the template, and TCR beta CDR3 regions were amplified from them. Second-round multiplex PCR came after a first-round RT-PCR that employed HTBI primers. From the multiplex PCR reads, TCRdb called clonotypes with MiXCR, one entry per CDR3 protein. Among over a million distinct CDR3 sequences listed, about 38% were seen once. V shed 1 base and J shed 2 bases, with 17 bases lying between them. This CDR3 is 17 amino acids long. Germline values: CDR1 WNHNN, CDR2 SYGVQD (reference sequence).

What was sequenced was peripheral blood or thyroid tissue (not recorded which). This TCR was sampled from an adult man with Graves' hyperthyroidism. V and J are TRBV10-1 and TRBJ1-2; no clear D. CDR3 nucleotides: TGCGCCAGCAGTGAGTACTCGGACGGTCTTTTAAACTATGGCTACACCTTC. Translating gives CASSEYSDGLLNYGYTF.